This paragraph covers one T cell receptor (beta chain) sequence. As yet, its antigen is unknown. These data originate in a study of cytomegalovirus exposure and HLA in healthy donors. Germline V gives CDR1 SNHLY, CDR2 FYNNEI. CDR3 size: 14 residues. Trimming took off 8 bases at V and 1 base at J, with 11 bases between the two ends. General study points: Immune exposure was documented only through CMV serostatus. Across all donors, roughly uniform sequencing depth was an assumption of the presence/absence analyses. Researchers counted around 180 TCR beta chains as cytomegalovirus-associated.

Likely unrecorded immune exposures existed in these nominally healthy donors. PCR was performed using 60 Vbeta and 13 Jbeta primers. Assay used: immunoSEQ multiplex PCR; TCRdb lists only in-frame clones, some missing. The sample has over 120,000 clones; roughly 71% are singletons. The sequenced material came from PBMCs. J is TRBJ2-2 and V is TRBV2, with D possibly matching TRBD2 (5 bases). The TCR originated in a young man in good health and CMV-seronegative. CDR3 nucleotides: TGTGCCAGCGGGCGGGTCTTGAACACCGGGGAGCTGTTTTTT. Residues: CASGRVLNTGELFF.